This T cell receptor beta chain was identified in a study of shared clonotypes between healthy human individuals. Libraries were prepared by immunoSEQ multiplex PCR; TCRdb keeps only in-frame clonotypes and omits some of them. The sample has 850,000 to 1,200,000 clones; under 80% are singletons. The CDR3 sequence is 15 residues long. The junction had 3 bases not matched to a gene; V was cut back by 0 bases and J by 6 bases. This receptor was obtained from a man in his late teens or twenties in good health. The chain combines TRBV23-1 with TRBJ1-5; 9 bases line up with TRBD1. TRBV23-1 is placed among ORFs of uncertain function. Input material: memory CD4+ T cells sorted from blood. Documented subset: CD45RA-negative fraction. CDR3 residues: CASSQSGTGIQPQHF. DNA for the CDR3: TGCGCCAGCAGTCAATCGGGGACAGGGATTCAGCCCCAGCATTTT.